What follows are 20 T cell receptor beta chains derived from one specimen sequenced in a study of long-term antiretroviral therapy in people with HIV (dated by TCRdb to the early 2020s). Sequencing of the TRB variable region was done with the immunoSEQ hsTCRB v3.0 assay at survey level resolution. TCRdb retrieved this table from immuneACCESS and kept in-frame rearrangements only. Not all clones are present; in checked studies, unresolved V genes account for under half, and no reason is known for the remainder. The sample records some 11,000 clones, about 88% of which are singletons. The ten largest make up 20% to 25% of the sample. Sequencing was performed on unsorted PBMCs, taken approximately 7 years after starting antiretroviral therapy. These receptors all come from a man in his fifties with HIV.

This clone was picked up one time. This chain's CDR3 is CASSATGGSETQYF. CDR3 sequence (DNA): TGTGCCAGCAGCGCCACAGGGGGCTCAGAGACCCAGTACTTC. The chain couples TRBV9 to TRBJ2-5; 9 bases are shared with TRBD1. V was pared by 3 bases and J by 4 bases, with 4 bases of the junction left unmatched. Germline lookup yields CDR1 SGDLS and CDR2 YYNGEE. The CDR3 has 14 amino acids.

This clone was recorded once. The rearrangement uses TRBV28 and TRBJ2-7, with D uncertain. The CDR3 loop spans 12 amino acids. The ends were cut back, 3 bases at V and 5 bases at J, with 8 bases in the middle. From germline, CDR1 is MDHEN and CDR2 SYDVKM. The CDR3 protein is CASSFGVHEQYF. The CDR3 DNA reads TGTGCCAGCAGTTTTGGGGTGCACGAGCAGTACTTC.

This chain connects TRBV11-2 to TRBJ2-7; TRBD1 matches 7 bases. Trimming took 5 bases from V and 1 from J; bases not matched to a gene: 5. The CDR3 has 14 amino acids. Germline lookup yields CDR1 SGHAT and CDR2 FQNNGV. Here the CDR3 DNA reads TGTGCCAGCAGCACGCTACAGGGGTCCTACGAGCAGTACTTC. Its protein is CASSTLQGSYEQYF.

This chain links TRBV11-3 with TRBJ2-1, with 12 bases that match TRBD2. In germline, CDR1 is SGHNT, CDR2 YENEEA. The J segment lost 5 bases and the V segment lost 3 bases, leaving 8 bases of the junction unmatched. The CDR3 has 17 residues. CDR3 protein: CASSFLLAGGPDNEQFF. The CDR3 region has the DNA TGTGCCAGCAGCTTCCTTCTAGCGGGGGGGCCAGACAATGAGCAGTTCTTC.

The chain combines TRBV7-9 with TRBJ1-2, with no clear D. Between the trimmed V and J ends, which lost 10 bases and 4 bases, there was a span of 25 bases. The germline gives CDR1 SEHNR, CDR2 FQNEAQ (reference sequence). The CDR3 spans 16 residues. The CDR3 loop reads CAIRSQEREPSYGYTF. CDR3 DNA: TGTGCCATCCGGTCGCAGGAGAGGGAGCCTAGCTATGGCTACACCTTC.

This rearrangement joins TRBV6-6 to TRBJ2-2; D is unclear. V gave up 0 bases and J gave up 6 bases, with 11 bases separating them. The germline CDR1 and CDR2 sequences are MNHNY and SVGAGI (reference sequence). This CDR3 spans 15 amino acids. The CDR3 coding sequence is TGTGCCAGCAGTTACTCGGTTAGGGAAGCCGGGGAGCTGTTTTTT. The encoded protein is CASSYSVREAGELFF.

This clone was picked up one time. The V and J genes are TRBV2 and TRBJ1-1; D might be TRBD1 (5 bases). V was shortened by 1 base and J by 0 bases, with 9 bases between the two germline ends. CDR3 length equals 15 residues. Germline assignment: CDR1 SNHLY and CDR2 FYNNEI. The CDR3 loop is CASSEGGLMNTEAFF. CDR3 in DNA: TGTGCCAGCAGTGAAGGGGGACTAATGAACACTGAAGCTTTCTTT.

This clone appeared a single time. The chain combines TRBV7-6 with TRBJ2-6; 7 bases line up with TRBD2. The CDR3 spans 14 residues. V dropped 8 bases and J dropped 0; count of bases not matched to a gene: 1. CDR1 is SGHVS, CDR2 FNYEAQ, per germline. The CDR3 region is CASGGDSGANVLTF. The CDR3 nucleotides are TGTGCCAGCGGGGGGGACTCTGGGGCCAACGTCCTGACTTTC.

This clone was seen a single time. The chain is built from TRBV11-2 and TRBJ2-3; 12 bases line up with TRBD2. This CDR3 comprises 19 residues. The V segment lost 3 bases and the J segment 3 bases; nucleotides outside the gene matches: 13. Looked up from germline, CDR1 is SGHAT and CDR2 is FQNNGV. CDR3: CASSFSLGLAGLDTDTQYF. The CDR3 DNA reads as TGTGCCAGCAGCTTTTCCCTTGGACTAGCGGGGCTTGATACAGATACGCAGTATTTT.

This rearrangement joins TRBV7-6 to TRBJ2-2, with D perhaps assigned TRBD1 or TRBD2 (6 bases each). Trimming took off 5 bases at V and 5 bases at J, with 9 bases between the two ends. The germline V gene encodes CDR1 SGHVS and CDR2 FNYEAQ. This CDR3 spans 13 amino acids. The CDR3 coding sequence is TGTGCCAGCAGCGGGGGGCGAACCGGGGAGCTGTTTTTT. Translating it yields CASSGGRTGELFF.

In this sample, this clone turned up a few times. This chain uses TRBV19 with TRBJ1-1, with a possible D match to TRBD1 (5 bases). V dropped 3 bases and J dropped 4 bases, with 15 bases sitting between them. The CDR3 is 15 residues long. CDR1 and CDR2 (germline): LNHDA, SQIVND (reference sequence). CDR3 in DNA: TGTGCCAGTAGTATTCAGCCGGGGGGGAGCACTGAAGCTTTCTTT. It yields the protein CASSIQPGGSTEAFF.

The chain carries TRBV7-6 and TRBJ2-7; TRBD2 is a possible D gene (5 bases). In germline, CDR1 is SGHVS, CDR2 FNYEAQ. Between the trimmed V and J ends, which lost 5 bases and 0 bases, there was a span of 14 bases. CDR3 size: 15 residues. CDR3 in amino acids: CASSPGKGSSYEQYF. The CDR3 region has the DNA TGTGCCAGCAGCCCCGGAAAAGGGAGCTCCTACGAGCAGTACTTC.

The chain is built from TRBV14 and TRBJ2-7; weak D call: TRBD1 (6 bases). The CDR3 consists of 15 residues. Trimming pared 0 bases from V and 2 bases from J, leaving 11 bases between. Germline CDR1 SGHDN, CDR2 FVKESK. The CDR3 loop reads CASSQDKGHPYEQYF. The CDR3 DNA sequence: TGTGCCAGCAGCCAAGATAAGGGACACCCCTACGAGCAGTACTTC.

This CDR3 is CASSSVLTYTGELFF. CDR3 bases: TGTGCCAGCAGCTCCGTCCTTACTTACACCGGGGAGCTGTTTTTT. The rearrangement joins TRBV7-9 to TRBJ2-2; no firm D call. The CDR3 runs 15 residues. Germline V lookup: CDR1 SEHNR, CDR2 FQNEAQ (reference sequence). Trimming removed 4 bases at V and 3 bases at J, with 12 bases between. The full variable domain, rest sourced from reference TRBV7-9 and TRBJ2-2, is DTGVSQNPRHKITKRGQNVTFRCDPISEHNRLYWYRQTLGQGPEFLTYFQNEAQLEKSRLLSDRFSAERPKGSFSTLEIQRTEQGDSAMYLCASSSVLTYTGELFFGEGSRLTVL.

This clone was picked up one time. The chain couples TRBV11-2 to TRBJ1-2; 10 bases match TRBD1. Germline V gene data show CDR1 as SGHAT and CDR2 as FQNNGV. The CDR3 contains 16 residues. V was pared by 5 bases and J by 6 bases, with 12 bases of the junction left unmatched. The CDR3 DNA is TGTGCCAGCAGCCCGAATCCGGGACAGGGGAGACATGGCTACACCTTC. Protein product: CASSPNPGQGRHGYTF. The full variable domain, rest sourced from reference TRBV11-2 and TRBJ1-2, is EAGVAQSPRYKIIEKRQSVAFWCNPISGHATLYWYQQILGQGPKLLIQFQNNGVVDDSQLPKDRFSAERLKGVDSTLKIQPAKLEDSAVYLCASSPNPGQGRHGYTFGSGTRLTVV.

CDR3 amino acids: CASSLTEETEAFF. CDR3 coding DNA: TGTGCCAGCAGTTTAACGGAGGAGACTGAAGCTTTCTTT. V and J are TRBV27 and TRBJ1-1; D is unclear. Germline CDR1 reads MNHEY; CDR2 reads SMNVEV (reference sequence). V was cut by 2 bases and J by 5 bases, with 9 bases left in between. This CDR3 region has 13 residues.

The chain uses TRBV19 and TRBJ2-7, with a weak D call TRBD2 (5 bases). The V end was cut by 2 bases, the J end by 2 bases, with 10 bases between. CDR3 length: 14 amino acids. The V gene's germline CDR1 is LNHDA and CDR2 SQIVND (reference sequence). CDR3 sequence: CASSISSGTYEQYF. CDR3 nucleotides: TGTGCCAGTAGTATAAGTTCGGGAACCTACGAGCAGTACTTC.

The chain employs TRBV6-5 and TRBJ2-1; no clear D gene. Between the trimmed V and J ends, which lost 4 bases and 4 bases, there was a span of 14 bases. The V gene's germline CDR1 is MNHEY and CDR2 SVGAGI. CDR3 length equals 15 residues. The CDR3 DNA reads as TGTGCCAGCAGTTCGGCTGACCTTAGGTACAATGAGCAGTTCTTC. It encodes CASSSADLRYNEQFF.

For the CDR3, the DNA is TGTGCCAGCAGTTCACGGACAGGGTTTCGCGAGCAGTACTTC. It is translated as CASSSRTGFREQYF. The chain couples TRBV27 to TRBJ2-7; TRBD1 matches at 8 bases. Germline CDR1 is MNHEY and CDR2 is SMNVEV (reference sequence). V gave up 4 bases and J gave up 6 bases; unmatched junction bases: 8. The length of the CDR3 is 14 residues.

The chain is built from TRBV18 and TRBJ1-1; unclear D gene. Trimming left V 6 bases short and J 3 bases short, with 17 bases between. Germline CDR1 is KGHSH and CDR2 is LQKENI. The CDR3 spans 15 residues. Here the CDR3 DNA reads TGTGCCAGCTCGCCCGTCGGTGGATACGACACTGAAGCTTTCTTT. Its protein product is CASSPVGGYDTEAFF. The full variable domain, completed using reference TRBV18 and TRBJ1-1, is NAGVMQNPRHLVRRRGQEARLRCSPMKGHSHVYWYRQLPEEGLKFMVYLQKENIIDESGMPKERFSAEFPKEGPSILRIQQVVRGDSAAYFCASSPVGGYDTEAFFGQGTRLTVV.